This is a list of T cell receptor beta chains from one sample in a study of cytomegalovirus exposure and HLA in healthy donors. Profiling relied on immunoSEQ multiplex PCR, and the TCRdb table lists in-frame clones only, not all of them. Of 100,000 to 150,000 clones listed, about 88% are singletons. Sequenced sample: PBMCs. The receptors shown here come from a man younger than 40 in good health and CMV-seronegative. The CDR3 runs from the conserved cysteine through the conserved F or W. The D gene is left open where the match is weak. Not all rows give a size; the values are once, few, many and, for expanded clones, a class.

>NA|TRBJ2-4|TRBD2|TRBV5-1
TGCGCCAGCAGCTTGAGAACACCGGGACTAAAGACCCTAGCCAAAAACATTCAGTACTTC
CASSLRTPGLKTLAKNIQYF
>NA|TRBJ2-1|NA|TRBV7-2
TGTGCCAGCAGCTTAGGGCCTAGCTCCTACAATGAGCAGTTCTTC
CASSLGPSSYNEQFF
>medium-sized|TRBJ1-6|NA|TRBV6-5
TGTGCCAGCAGTTCGTTGTCTTCACCCCTCCACTTT
CASSSLSSPLHF
>NA|TRBJ1-5|NA|TRBV7-2
TGTGCCAGCAGCTTAGGGAGGATCGATCAGCCCCAGCATTTT
CASSLGRIDQPQHF
>NA|TRBJ2-2|TRBD2|TRBV19
TGTGCCAGTAGTATACCGGGACTAGCTCTCCCTAAGTACACCGGGGAGCTGTTTTTT
CASSIPGLALPKYTGELFF
>NA|TRBJ2-3|TRBD2|TRBV7-3
TGTGCCAGCAGCCCTAGCGGCAATGGGGGAGATACGCAGTATTTT
CASSPSGNGGDTQYF
>NA|TRBJ1-1|TRBD1|TRBV5-4
TGTGCCAGCAGCCTTGACAGGGACACTGAAGCTTTCTTT
CASSLDRDTEAFF
>NA|TRBJ2-7|NA|TRBV27
TGTGCCAGCAGTTTGGCGATTCCGGAGGGCCTCTACGAGCAGTACTTC
CASSLAIPEGLYEQYF
>NA|TRBJ2-3|TRBD2|TRBV7-2
TGTGCCAGTCTCCTAGCGGAGTACACAGATACGCAGTATTTT
CASLLAEYTDTQYF
>NA|TRBJ2-2|TRBD2|TRBV6-1
TGTGCCAGCAGTGAGGCCAGCGGGAGATATCTCGGGGAGCTGTTTTTT
CASSEASGRYLGELFF
>NA|TRBJ2-3|TRBD2|TRBV9
TGTGCCAGCAGCACAACTAGCGAAGGAGGTTCAGATACGCAGTATTTT
CASSTTSEGGSDTQYF
>NA|TRBJ2-2|NA|TRBV30
TGTGCCTGGAGTGTGATTCGGGCCGGGGAGCTGTTTTTT
CAWSVIRAGELFF
>NA|TRBJ2-3|NA|TRBV4-3
TGCGCCAGCAGCCAAGATGTCAACGGCGTAGCGGATACGCAGTATTTT
CASSQDVNGVADTQYF
>NA|TRBJ2-1|NA|TRBV25-1
TGTGCCAGCAGTGAAAGGGGGAGCTCCTACAATGAGCAGTTCTTC
CASSERGSSYNEQFF
>NA|TRBJ1-1|NA|TRBV19
TGTGCCAGTAGTCACAGGGTTATGAACACTGAAGCTTTCTTT
CASSHRVMNTEAFF
>NA|TRBJ1-5|NA|TRBV9
TGTGCCAGCAGCGTAGGGGACAACAATCAGCCCCAGCATTTT
CASSVGDNNQPQHF
>NA|TRBJ1-4|NA|TRBV27
TGTGCCAGCAGGACCTTATGGGGGGCTAATGAAAAACTGTTTTTT
CASRTLWGANEKLFF
>NA|TRBJ1-2|TRBD1|TRBV13
TGTGCCAGCAGCCTCGGACAGGGAGATAACTATGGCTACACCTTC
CASSLGQGDNYGYTF
>once|TRBJ2-1|TRBD2|TRBV5-1
TGCGCCAGCACAACCATAGCGGGAGCCCCAGGGAATGAGCAGTTCTTC
CASTTIAGAPGNEQFF
>NA|TRBJ2-2|TRBD1|TRBV9
TGTGCCAGCAGCGTAAGACAGGGGAACACCGGGGAGCTGTTTTTT
CASSVRQGNTGELFF
>NA|TRBJ2-1|TRBD2|TRBV7-2
TGTGCCAGCAGCGATCGGACTAGCGGGAGGTACAATGAGCAGTTCTTC
CASSDRTSGRYNEQFF
>NA|TRBJ2-7|NA|TRBV10-3
TGTGCCATCAGTGAGTCTACAGGGGGGGCCTCCTACGAGCAGTACTTC
CAISESTGGASYEQYF
>NA|TRBJ2-7|TRBD1|TRBV11-2
TGTGCCAGCAGCTTGCGTGGACAGGGCGAGCAGTACTTC
CASSLRGQGEQYF
>NA|TRBJ2-5|NA|TRBV5-4
TGTGCCAGCAGCCGAGGGAGCGATGGGGAGACCCAGTACTTC
CASSRGSDGETQYF
>NA|TRBJ1-1|TRBD1|TRBV29-1
TGCAGCGCTCCTTCTGGGACAGGGGGCTTGAACACTGAAGCTTTCTTT
CSAPSGTGGLNTEAFF
>NA|TRBJ1-1|NA|TRBV19
TGTGCCACCACAGGGCGGGCTGAAGCTTTCTTT
CATTGRAEAFF
>NA|TRBJ1-3|TRBD1|TRBV15
TGTGCCACCAGCAGTCAACGAGACAGGGCTGGAAACACCATATATTTT
CATSSQRDRAGNTIYF
>NA|TRBJ2-3|NA|TRBV18
TGTGCCAGCTCACCAAGCCTCTCCGCCACAGATACGCAGTATTTT
CASSPSLSATDTQYF
>NA|TRBJ1-4|NA|TRBV30
TGTGCCTGGAGCGCACAGGGTGGTAATGAAAAACTGTTTTTT
CAWSAQGGNEKLFF
>once|TRBJ2-3|TRBD2|TRBV5-1
TGCGCCAGCAGCCCGACTAGCTGGTACCCAGATACGCAGTATTTT
CASSPTSWYPDTQYF
>few|TRBJ2-5|NA|TRBV20-1
TGCAGTGCAGTTAGAGAGGAGACCCAGTACTTC
CSAVREETQYF
>few|TRBJ2-7|TRBD2|TRBV27
TGTGCCAGCAGTTTATCATCGGGAGGGCTCTATCAGCAGTACTTC
CASSLSSGGLYQQYF
>once|TRBJ2-7|TRBD2|TRBV5-1
TGCGCCAGCAGCGACGCGGGACTAAGTTACGAGCAGTACTTC
CASSDAGLSYEQYF
>NA|TRBJ1-2|NA|TRBV5-3
TGTGCCAGAAGCGAAGGGAGTGCCTACACCTTC
CARSEGSAYTF
>NA|TRBJ2-1|TRBD2|TRBV7-9
TGTGCCAGCAGCTTATTGGCTAGCGGGAACAATGAGCAGTTCTTC
CASSLLASGNNEQFF
>NA|TRBJ2-6|NA|TRBV7-2
TGTGCCAGCAGCTTCCTCCGTGCTGGGGCCAACGTCCTGACTTTC
CASSFLRAGANVLTF
>NA|TRBJ2-7|NA|TRBV20-1
TGCAGTGCTATTAGCTCCTACGAGCAGTACTTC
CSAISSYEQYF
>NA|TRBJ1-1|NA|TRBV11-2
TGTGCCAGCAGCTTATATAGAGGCGAATCTTTCTTT
CASSLYRGESFF
>NA|TRBJ2-6|TRBD1|TRBV7-3
TGTGCCAGCAGCTTTATCAGGGGGCCTTTTGGGGCCAACGTCCTGACTTTC
CASSFIRGPFGANVLTF
>few|TRBJ1-1|NA|TRBV30
TGTGCCTGGAGCGATTATCCCGGACAGCTTGAAGCTTTCTTT
CAWSDYPGQLEAFF
>NA|TRBJ1-1|NA|TRBV5-6
TGTGCCAGCAGCTTGGTCGGGGTAGATTACACTGAAGCTTTCTTT
CASSLVGVDYTEAFF
>few|TRBJ2-7|NA|TRBV9
TGTGCCAGCAGCGTGGGATCGGGGGAGCTTTATCACGAGCAGTACTTC
CASSVGSGELYHEQYF
>NA|TRBJ2-5|TRBD2|TRBV5-6
TGTGCCAGCAGCTTGGGACTAGCGGGAGGTCTAAGGGAGACCCAGTACTTC
CASSLGLAGGLRETQYF
>NA|TRBJ2-5|NA|TRBV19
TGTGCCAGTACTCCGACAGGAGAAGAGACCCAGTACTTC
CASTPTGEETQYF
>NA|TRBJ2-2|TRBD2|TRBV7-2
TGTGCCAGCAGCTTAAGCGGGAGGGCAAGCGAGGAGGAGCTGTTTTTT
CASSLSGRASEEELFF
>NA|TRBJ1-2|TRBD1|TRBV5-4
TGTGCCAGCACGCCCCAGACAGGGGCACACGGCTACACCTTC
CASTPQTGAHGYTF
>NA|TRBJ1-1|NA|TRBV30
TGTGCCTGGAGTATTGGGGGGGCAAATGAAGCTTTCTTT
CAWSIGGANEAFF
>NA|TRBJ2-7|TRBD2|TRBV5-5
TGTGCCAGCAGCCCCGGGACTAGGGGCCCCGAGCAGTACTTC
CASSPGTRGPEQYF
>NA|TRBJ2-1|NA|TRBV10-1
TGCGCCAGCAGTGACAGTTACAATGAGCAGTTCTTC
CASSDSYNEQFF
>NA|TRBJ2-2|TRBD2|TRBV9
TGTGCCAGCAGCGTAGCGGGACTAGCGACCGGGGAGCTGTTTTTT
CASSVAGLATGELFF
>NA|TRBJ2-1|NA|TRBV12-5
TGTGCTAGTGGTTTGCCGACAGGTTCCCCCAATGAGCAGTTCTTC
CASGLPTGSPNEQFF
>few|TRBJ1-2|NA|TRBV29-1
TGCAGCGTCCTTAAGGGGCCCTCCTATGGCTACACCTTC
CSVLKGPSYGYTF
>NA|TRBJ2-1|TRBD1|TRBV4-2
TGTGCCAGCAGCCAACGGGCAGGGGGTCCGCAGGACAATGAGCAGTTCTTC
CASSQRAGGPQDNEQFF
>NA|TRBJ1-1|NA|TRBV19
TGTGCCAGTAATAAAGGGGCGCAAGCCTTTAATACTGAAGCTTTCTTT
CASNKGAQAFNTEAFF
>NA|TRBJ1-1|NA|TRBV9
TGTGCCAGCAGCGTAGGGTATGGAGGGCAGGAGAACACTGAAGCTTTCTTT
CASSVGYGGQENTEAFF
>NA|TRBJ1-1|TRBD1|TRBV5-6
TGTGCCAGCAGATACGGGACAGGGATTGAGGGGAACACTGAAGCTTTCTTT
CASRYGTGIEGNTEAFF
>NA|TRBJ2-4|NA|TRBV2
TGTGCCAGCATCGACGTGACAGAAACTACAAAAAACATTCAGTACTTC
CASIDVTETTKNIQYF
>NA|TRBJ2-7|NA|TRBV6-1
TGTGCCAGCAGTAATCCCACCGACAGCTCCTACGAGCAGTACTTC
CASSNPTDSSYEQYF
>NA|TRBJ1-1|NA|TRBV19
TGTGCCAGTAGTATGGGCAGGGGCCCGATGAACACTGAAGCTTTCTTT
CASSMGRGPMNTEAFF
>NA|TRBJ2-1|TRBD2|TRBV7-2
TGTGCCAGCAGCTTAACATCGACTAGCGGGGTCTACAATGAGCAGTTCTTC
CASSLTSTSGVYNEQFF